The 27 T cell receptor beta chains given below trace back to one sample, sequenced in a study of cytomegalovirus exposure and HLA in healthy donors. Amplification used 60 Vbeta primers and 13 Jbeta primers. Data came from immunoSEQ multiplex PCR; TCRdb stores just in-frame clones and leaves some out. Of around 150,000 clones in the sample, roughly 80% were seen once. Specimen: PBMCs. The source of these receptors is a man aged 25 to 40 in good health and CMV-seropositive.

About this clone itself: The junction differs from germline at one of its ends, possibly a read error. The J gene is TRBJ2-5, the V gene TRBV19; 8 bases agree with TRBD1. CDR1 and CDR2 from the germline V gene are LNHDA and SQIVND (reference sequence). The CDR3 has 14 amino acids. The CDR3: CASRSQGAGETQYF. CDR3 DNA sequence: TGTGCTAGTAGGTCCCAGGGGGCGGGAGAGACCCAGTACTTC.

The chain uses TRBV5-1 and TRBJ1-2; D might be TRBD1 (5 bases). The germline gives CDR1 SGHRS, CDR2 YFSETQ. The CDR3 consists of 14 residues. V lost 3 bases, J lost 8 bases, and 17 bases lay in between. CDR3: CASSSYQGSSGYTF. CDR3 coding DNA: TGCGCCAGCAGCTCCTATCAGGGTAGTAGCGGCTACACCTTC.

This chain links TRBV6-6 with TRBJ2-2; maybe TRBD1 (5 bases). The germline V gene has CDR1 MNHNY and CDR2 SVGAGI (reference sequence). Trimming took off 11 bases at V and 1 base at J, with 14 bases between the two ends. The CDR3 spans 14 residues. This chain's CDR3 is CAVTRGRNTGELFF. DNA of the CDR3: TGTGCCGTAACAAGGGGAAGGAACACCGGGGAGCTGTTTTTT.

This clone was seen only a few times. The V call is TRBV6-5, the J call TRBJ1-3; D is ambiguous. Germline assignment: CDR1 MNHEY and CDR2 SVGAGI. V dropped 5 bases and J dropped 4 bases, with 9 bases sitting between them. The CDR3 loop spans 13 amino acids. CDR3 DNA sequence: TGTGCCAGCAGTCGACTTGACGGAAACACCATATATTTT. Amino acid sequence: CASSRLDGNTIYF.

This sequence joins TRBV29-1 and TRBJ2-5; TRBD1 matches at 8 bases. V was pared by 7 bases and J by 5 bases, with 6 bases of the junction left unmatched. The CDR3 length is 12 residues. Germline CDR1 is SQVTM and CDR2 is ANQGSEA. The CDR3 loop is CSGTQGAETQYF. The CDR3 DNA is TGCAGCGGCACGCAGGGGGCGGAGACCCAGTACTTC.

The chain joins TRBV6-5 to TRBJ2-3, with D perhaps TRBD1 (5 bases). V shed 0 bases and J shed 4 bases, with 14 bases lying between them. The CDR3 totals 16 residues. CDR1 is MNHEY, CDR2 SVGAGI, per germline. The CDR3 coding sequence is TGTGCCAGCAGTTACTCGGGCAGGGCCACCCCAGATACGCAGTATTTT. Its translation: CASSYSGRATPDTQYF.

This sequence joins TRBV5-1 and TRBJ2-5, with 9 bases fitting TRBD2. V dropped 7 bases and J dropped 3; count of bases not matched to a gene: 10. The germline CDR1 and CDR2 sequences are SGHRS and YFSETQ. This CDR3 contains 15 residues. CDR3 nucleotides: TGCGCCAGCGGAAGAAGCGGGAGGACCGAAGAGACCCAGTACTTC. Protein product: CASGRSGRTEETQYF.

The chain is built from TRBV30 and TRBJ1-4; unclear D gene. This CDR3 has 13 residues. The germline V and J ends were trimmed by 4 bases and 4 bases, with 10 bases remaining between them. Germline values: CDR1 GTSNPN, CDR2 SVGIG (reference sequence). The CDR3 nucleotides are TGTGCCTGGAATCCCCAGATTAATGAAAAACTGTTTTTT. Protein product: CAWNPQINEKLFF.

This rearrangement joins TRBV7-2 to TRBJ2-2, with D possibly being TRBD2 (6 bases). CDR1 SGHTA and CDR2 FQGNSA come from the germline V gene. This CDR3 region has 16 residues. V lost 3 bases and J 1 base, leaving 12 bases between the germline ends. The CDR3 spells CASSLGVGRNTGELFF. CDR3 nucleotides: TGTGCCAGCAGCTTGGGGGTCGGGAGGAACACCGGGGAGCTGTTTTTT.

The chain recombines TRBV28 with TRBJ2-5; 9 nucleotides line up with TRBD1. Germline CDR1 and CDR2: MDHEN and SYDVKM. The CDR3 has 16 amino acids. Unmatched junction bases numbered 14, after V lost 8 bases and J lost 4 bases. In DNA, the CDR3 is TGTGCCAGCCTCACCCCCTTGGGACAGGGAAGAGAGACCCAGTACTTC. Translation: CASLTPLGQGRETQYF.

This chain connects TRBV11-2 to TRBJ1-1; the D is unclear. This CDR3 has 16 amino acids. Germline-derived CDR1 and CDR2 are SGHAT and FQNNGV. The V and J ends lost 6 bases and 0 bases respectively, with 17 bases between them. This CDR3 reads CASRLRRPWMNTEAFF. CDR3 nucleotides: TGTGCCAGCAGACTAAGGCGGCCATGGATGAACACTGAAGCTTTCTTT. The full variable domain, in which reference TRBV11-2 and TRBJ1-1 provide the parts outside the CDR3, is EAGVAQSPRYKIIEKRQSVAFWCNPISGHATLYWYQQILGQGPKLLIQFQNNGVVDDSQLPKDRFSAERLKGVDSTLKIQPAKLEDSAVYLCASRLRRPWMNTEAFFGQGTRLTVV.

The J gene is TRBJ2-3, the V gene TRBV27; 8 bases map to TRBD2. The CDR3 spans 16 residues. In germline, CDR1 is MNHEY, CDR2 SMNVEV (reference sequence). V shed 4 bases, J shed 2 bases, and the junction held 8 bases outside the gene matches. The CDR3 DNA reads TGTGCCAGCAGTTCCTTAGCGGGACTGCTCACAGATACGCAGTATTTT. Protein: CASSSLAGLLTDTQYF.

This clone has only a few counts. This CDR3 reads CASSLRAGELFF. The CDR3 coding sequence is TGTGCCAGCAGCTTGAGGGCCGGGGAGCTGTTTTTT. J is TRBJ2-2 and V is TRBV7-9, with D possibly TRBD2 on 5 matching bases. The V gene lost 3 bases and the J gene lost 6 bases, with 5 bases spanning the gap. Per the germline V gene, CDR1 is SEHNR and CDR2 is FQNEAQ (reference sequence). CDR3 size: 12 residues.

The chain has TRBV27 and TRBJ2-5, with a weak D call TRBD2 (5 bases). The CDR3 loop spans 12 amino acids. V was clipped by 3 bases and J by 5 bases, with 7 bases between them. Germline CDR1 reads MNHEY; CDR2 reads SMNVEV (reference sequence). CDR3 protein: CASSFTGETQYF. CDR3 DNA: TGTGCCAGCAGTTTTACGGGGGAGACCCAGTACTTC.

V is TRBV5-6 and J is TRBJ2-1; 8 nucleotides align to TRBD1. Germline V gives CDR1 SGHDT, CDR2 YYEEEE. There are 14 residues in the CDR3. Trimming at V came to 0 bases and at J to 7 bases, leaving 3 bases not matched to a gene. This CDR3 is CASSLVRGLNEQFF. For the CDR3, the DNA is TGTGCCAGCAGCTTGGTCAGGGGGCTGAATGAGCAGTTCTTC.

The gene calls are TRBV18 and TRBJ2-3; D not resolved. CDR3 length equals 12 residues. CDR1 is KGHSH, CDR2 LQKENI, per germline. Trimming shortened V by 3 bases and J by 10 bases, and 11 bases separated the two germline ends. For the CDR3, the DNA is TGTGCCAGCTCACCCAAGGAGAGTTCGCAGTATTTT. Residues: CASSPKESSQYF. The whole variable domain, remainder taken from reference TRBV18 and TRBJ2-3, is NAGVMQNPRHLVRRRGQEARLRCSPMKGHSHVYWYRQLPEEGLKFMVYLQKENIIDESGMPKERFSAEFPKEGPSILRIQQVVRGDSAAYFCASSPKESSQYFGPGTRLTVL.

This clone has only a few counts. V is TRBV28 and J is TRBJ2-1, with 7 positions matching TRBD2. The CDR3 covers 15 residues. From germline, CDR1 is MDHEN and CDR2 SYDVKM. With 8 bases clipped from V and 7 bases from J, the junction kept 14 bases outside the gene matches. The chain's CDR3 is CASVGTSGILNEQFF. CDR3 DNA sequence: TGTGCCAGCGTAGGTACCAGCGGGATTCTGAATGAGCAGTTCTTC.

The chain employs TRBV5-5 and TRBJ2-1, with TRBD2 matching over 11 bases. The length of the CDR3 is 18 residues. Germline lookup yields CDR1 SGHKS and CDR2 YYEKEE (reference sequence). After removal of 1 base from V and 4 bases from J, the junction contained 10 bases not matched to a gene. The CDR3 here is CASSLFWGTSGPYNEQFF. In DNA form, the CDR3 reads TGTGCCAGCAGCTTGTTTTGGGGGACTAGCGGACCATACAATGAGCAGTTCTTC.

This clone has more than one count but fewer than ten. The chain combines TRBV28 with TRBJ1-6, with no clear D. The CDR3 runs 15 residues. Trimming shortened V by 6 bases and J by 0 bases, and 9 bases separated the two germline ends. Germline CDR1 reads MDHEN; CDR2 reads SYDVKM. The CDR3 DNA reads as TGTGCCAGCAGGAAAACAGACTCCTATAATTCACCCCTCCACTTT. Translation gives CASRKTDSYNSPLHF. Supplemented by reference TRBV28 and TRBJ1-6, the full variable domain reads DVKVTQSSRYLVKRTGEKVFLECVQDMDHENMFWYRQDPGLGLRLIYFSYDVKMKEKGDIPEGYSVSREKKERFSLILESASTNQTSMYLCASRKTDSYNSPLHFGNGTRLTVT.

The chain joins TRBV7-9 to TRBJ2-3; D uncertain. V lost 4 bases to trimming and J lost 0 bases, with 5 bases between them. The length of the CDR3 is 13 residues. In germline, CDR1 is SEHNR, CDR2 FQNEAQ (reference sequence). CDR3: CASSSSSTDTQYF. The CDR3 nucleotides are TGTGCCAGCAGCTCTTCTAGCACAGATACGCAGTATTTT.

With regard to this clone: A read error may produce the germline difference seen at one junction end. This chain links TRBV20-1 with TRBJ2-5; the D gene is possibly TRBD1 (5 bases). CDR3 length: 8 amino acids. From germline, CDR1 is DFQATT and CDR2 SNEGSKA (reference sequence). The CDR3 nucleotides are TGCAGTGCTAGGACACAGGACTTC. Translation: CSARTQDF.

The DNA for the CDR3 is TGTGCCAGTTCCGCAAGGGAGGATGGCTACACCTTC. Protein sequence: CASSAREDGYTF. V usage is TRBV19 and J usage is TRBJ1-2; D gene uncertain. This CDR3 is 12 amino acids long. V was cut by 8 bases and J by 6 bases, with 13 bases left in between. Germline loops: CDR1 LNHDA, CDR2 SQIVND (reference sequence).

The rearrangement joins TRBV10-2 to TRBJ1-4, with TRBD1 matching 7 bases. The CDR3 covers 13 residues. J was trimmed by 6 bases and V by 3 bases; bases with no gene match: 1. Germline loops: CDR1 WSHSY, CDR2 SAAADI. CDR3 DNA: TGCGCCAGCAGTGACAGGGGGTATGAAAAACTGTTTTTT. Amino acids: CASSDRGYEKLFF.

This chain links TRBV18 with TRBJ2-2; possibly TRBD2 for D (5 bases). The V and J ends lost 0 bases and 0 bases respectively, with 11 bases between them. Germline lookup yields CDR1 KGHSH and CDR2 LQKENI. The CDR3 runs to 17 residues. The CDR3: CASSPPARVANTGELFF. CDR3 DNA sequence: TGTGCCAGCTCACCACCGGCGCGGGTAGCGAACACCGGGGAGCTGTTTTTT.

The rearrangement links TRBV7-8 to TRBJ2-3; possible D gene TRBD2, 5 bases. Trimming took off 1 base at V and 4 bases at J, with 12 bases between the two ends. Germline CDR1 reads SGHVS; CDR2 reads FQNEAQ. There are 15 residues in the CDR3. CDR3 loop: CASSLESGRADTQYF. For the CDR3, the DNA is TGTGCCAGCAGCTTAGAGAGCGGAAGGGCAGATACGCAGTATTTT.

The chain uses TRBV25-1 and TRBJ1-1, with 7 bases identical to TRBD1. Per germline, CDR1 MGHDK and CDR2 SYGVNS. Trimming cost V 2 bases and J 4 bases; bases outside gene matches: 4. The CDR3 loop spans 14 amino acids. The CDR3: CASSEGGTVTEAFF. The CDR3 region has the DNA TGTGCCAGCAGTGAAGGAGGGACAGTCACTGAAGCTTTCTTT.

CDR3 amino acids: CASSTFAGGPETQYF. DNA for the CDR3: TGTGCCAGTAGTACCTTCGCGGGGGGGCCAGAGACCCAGTACTTC. The V call is TRBV19, the J call TRBJ2-5, with 9 bases that match TRBD2. The ends lost 4 bases at V and 4 bases at J; junction bases unmatched: 7. The CDR3 has 15 amino acids. Germline assignment: CDR1 LNHDA and CDR2 SQIVND (reference sequence).